This T cell receptor (beta chain) was identified during a study of regulatory T cells in long-lasting Graves disease. In its sample, this clonotype was seen many times. No antigen is known for it. The CDR3 length is 17 residues. Trimming removed 3 bases at V and 0 bases at J, with 19 bases between. CDR1 is DFQATT, CDR2 SNEGSKA, per germline (reference sequence). Indicated time point: newly diagnosed GD, antithyroid drugs for less than 3 months. PBMC-derived RNA was used for the TCR library. Study-wide points: Persistent patients shared 2,700 or so public clonotypes among themselves. Newly diagnosed patients shared fewer, at about 890. Those with persistent Graves' had less TCR diversity than newly diagnosed patients.

Arm-PCR of CDR3 regions with iRepertoire HTBI primers generated TCR beta libraries. MiXCR was run by TCRdb on the multiplex PCR reads, yielding one entry per CDR3 protein. The table lists 200,000 to 300,000 distinct CDR3 sequences, 20% of them singletons. The chain is built from TRBV20-1 and TRBJ2-3; D remains unclear. The material was peripheral blood mononuclear cells (PBMCs), obtained at new diagnosis, from a patient treated with antithyroid drugs. The receptor was derived from a female donor with Graves disease. CDR3 amino acids: CSARALEQISSTDTQYF. The CDR3 nucleotides read TGCAGTGCTAGGGCTTTGGAACAGATTTCTAGCACAGATACGCAGTATTTT.